Listed here are 8 T cell receptor beta chains from one sample, sequenced in a study of identical twins. TCRdb passed the 5' RACE reads through MiXCR, listing each CDR3 protein once. The table has approximately 490,000 distinct CDR3 sequences, 20% to 25% seen once. Another study also made use of these data, one on yellow fever vaccine responses in identical twins.

The sample comprised CD4+ T cells sorted from blood. These receptor sequences come from a woman aged 18-35 years in good health.

The chain couples TRBV18 to TRBJ1-1; D not resolved. V was cut by 9 bases and J by 1 base, with 18 bases left in between. Germline V gene data show CDR1 as KGHSH and CDR2 as LQKENI. This CDR3 is 15 amino acids long. CDR3 sequence reads: CASTPLGSENTEAFF. For the CDR3, the DNA is TGTGCCAGTACCCCTCTCGGCTCGGAGAACACTGAAGCTTTCTTT.

This clonotype was seen only a few times. The gene calls are TRBV10-3 and TRBJ2-3; either TRBD1 or TRBD2 may fit D (5 bases each). Germline-derived CDR1 and CDR2 are ENHRY and SYGVKD. The CDR3 sequence is 14 residues long. V was cut by 6 bases and J by 6 bases, with 16 bases left in between. The CDR3 region is CAIRAPGREDTQYF. The CDR3 DNA follows: TGTGCCATCAGGGCCCCCGGCAGGGAGGATACGCAGTATTTT.

This clonotype was detected a few times. This chain connects TRBV20-1 to TRBJ2-2, with 7 bases aligning to TRBD2. Germline V lookup: CDR1 DFQATT, CDR2 SNEGSKA (reference sequence). The CDR3 consists of 13 residues. Trimming removed 7 bases from V and 6 bases from J; junction bases left unmatched: 8. The CDR3 region has the DNA TGCAGTGGACGGGGGGAACAATCCGGGGAGCTGTTTTTT. Protein: CSGRGEQSGELFF.

This clonotype has more than one count but fewer than ten. This chain links TRBV7-6 with TRBJ2-2; D is undetermined. Germline CDR1 SGHVS, CDR2 FNYEAQ. CDR3 size: 14 residues. Trimming left V 5 bases short and J 2 bases short, with 9 bases between. This chain's CDR3 is CASSQDGNTGELFF. CDR3 bases: TGTGCCAGCAGCCAAGACGGTAACACCGGGGAGCTGTTTTTT. Together with reference TRBV7-6 and TRBJ2-2, the CDR3 gives the full variable domain: GAGVSQSPRYKVTKRGQDVALRCDPISGHVSLYWYRQALGQGPEFLTYFNYEAQQDKSGLPNDRFSAERPEGSISTLTIQRTEQRDSAMYRCASSQDGNTGELFFGEGSRLTVL.

This clonotype appeared a few times. The chain uses TRBV12-3 or TRBV12-4 and TRBJ2-1; perhaps TRBD2 as D (5 bases). Between the trimmed V and J ends, which lost 4 bases and 0 bases, there was a span of 10 bases. The CDR3 loop spans 15 amino acids. In nucleotides, the CDR3 is TGTGCCAGCAGTTGGAGGTCTAACTCCTACAATGAGCAGTTCTTC. Protein product: CASSWRSNSYNEQFF.

The chain joins TRBV6-5 to TRBJ2-7; D is unclear. This CDR3 region has 14 residues. CDR1 and CDR2 (germline): MNHEY, SVGAGI. V gave up 2 bases and J gave up 4 bases, with 12 bases separating them. The DNA of the CDR3 is TGTGCCAGCAGTTACGCGGAGAGCATTTACGAGCAGTACGTC. Protein product: CASSYAESIYEQYV.

The rearrangement joins TRBV6-2 or TRBV6-3 to TRBJ2-5, with D possibly TRBD1 on 5 matching bases. Germline V gene sequence: CDR1 MNHEY, CDR2 SVGEGT. CDR3 size: 15 residues. V lost 0 bases and J 4 bases, leaving 12 bases between the germline ends. Written as DNA, the CDR3 is TGTGCCAGCAGTTACTCGAAGGCAGGGCGAGAGACCCAGTACTTC. Encoded protein: CASSYSKAGRETQYF.

This chain connects TRBV12-3 or TRBV12-4 to TRBJ2-3; 11 positions agree with TRBD1. Trimming removed 4 bases from V and 8 bases from J; junction bases left unmatched: 5. CDR3 length: 14 residues. The CDR3 loop reads CASSSGQGASTQYF. Here the CDR3 DNA reads TGTGCCAGCAGTTCCGGACAGGGGGCGAGTACGCAGTATTTT.